Listed below are T cell receptor beta chains from one sample, sequenced in a study of blood T cell repertoires in COVID-19. Using immunoSEQ multiplex PCR, the repertoire was profiled, and TCRdb retains in-frame clones only, with some absent. The table includes 150,000 or so clones, about 86% detected once. Sequencing was performed on peripheral blood. These TCRs come from a man aged 45-65 years with active or convalescent COVID-19. CDR3s include the opening cysteine and the closing phenylalanine or tryptophan. The D gene is left open where the match is weak. Rows give clone size only sometimes, using once, few, many, or a class for an expanded clone.

TRBD1	TRBV4-1	-	TRBJ2-7	CASSPRQGGSSYEQYF	TGCGCCAGCAGCCCCCGACAGGGGGGCAGCTCCTACGAGCAGTACTTC
-	TRBV4-3	once	TRBJ1-5	CASSQDSGGGQPQHF	TGCGCCAGCAGCCAAGATAGCGGGGGCGGTCAGCCCCAGCATTTT
-	TRBV6-4	-	TRBJ2-1	CASRPTGFYNEQFF	TGTGCCAGCAGGCCCACAGGGTTCTACAATGAGCAGTTCTTC
-	TRBV6-1	once	TRBJ2-4	CASRSRDLNIQYF	TGTGCCAGCAGATCCCGCGACTTAAACATTCAGTACTTC
-	TRBV7-3	-	TRBJ2-7	CASSLTGTGTYEQYF	TGTGCCAGCAGTCTCACCGGGACTGGGACCTACGAGCAGTACTTC
-	TRBV27	few	TRBJ2-1	CASTITGSWGDEQFF	TGTGCCAGCACTATAACCGGGTCCTGGGGGGATGAGCAGTTCTTC
-	TRBV7-2	-	TRBJ2-7	CASTARSSYEQYF	TGTGCCAGCACCGCGAGGAGCTCCTACGAGCAGTACTTC
-	TRBV27	-	TRBJ1-2	CASSLSRDYYGYTF	TGTGCCAGCAGTTTATCCCGGGACTACTATGGCTACACCTTC
TRBD1	TRBV9	-	TRBJ2-5	CASSVSAGQGQETQYF	TGTGCCAGCAGCGTTTCTGCCGGACAGGGACAAGAGACCCAGTACTTC
-	TRBV9	-	TRBJ1-5	CASSAGVSNQPQHF	TGTGCCAGCAGTGCAGGGGTGAGCAATCAGCCCCAGCATTTT
-	TRBV7-2	-	TRBJ1-3	CASGDYTIYF	TGTGCCAGCGGCGACTACACCATATATTTT
TRBD1	TRBV24-1	-	TRBJ2-5	CATSPGQGDVETQYF	TGTGCCACCAGTCCGGGACAGGGGGACGTAGAGACCCAGTACTTC
-	TRBV6-4	-	TRBJ2-7	CASIGEVPYEQYF	TGTGCCAGCATTGGTGAGGTCCCCTACGAGCAGTACTTC
TRBD1	TRBV4-1	-	TRBJ1-4	CASSHRDSNEKLFF	TGCGCCAGCAGCCACCGGGACAGCAATGAAAAACTGTTTTTT
-	TRBV3-1/TRBV3-2	-	TRBJ2-7	CASSQVSREQYF	TGTGCCAGCAGCCAAGTGAGCCGCGAGCAGTACTTC
-	TRBV4-3	-	TRBJ2-3	CASSQEDGSWGADTQYF	TGCGCCAGCAGCCAAGAAGACGGTTCTTGGGGAGCAGATACGCAGTATTTT
TRBD1	TRBV5-1	-	TRBJ2-5	CASSSTGGQETQYF	TGCGCCAGCAGCTCGACAGGGGGGCAAGAGACCCAGTACTTC
TRBD2	TRBV2	-	TRBJ2-5	CASSVGTNGETQYF	TGTGCCAGCAGTGTTGGGACTAATGGTGAGACCCAGTACTTC
-	TRBV24-1	-	TRBJ1-1	CATSGSPRGGESEAFF	TGTGCCACCAGTGGTTCCCCCCGCGGGGGCGAAAGTGAAGCTTTCTTT
TRBD2	TRBV27	-	TRBJ2-3	CASSLRGAGPDTQYF	TGTGCCAGCAGTTTGCGGGGGGCCGGACCAGATACGCAGTATTTT
-	TRBV9	few	TRBJ1-6	CASSGDTLYNSPLHF	TGTGCCAGCAGCGGGGACACGCTCTATAATTCACCCCTCCACTTT
TRBD1	TRBV5-1	-	TRBJ2-2	CASSFGTGLTGELFF	TGCGCCAGCAGCTTCGGGACAGGGCTCACCGGGGAGCTGTTTTTT
-	TRBV30	-	TRBJ1-3	CAWKGTGYAGNTIYF	TGTGCCTGGAAGGGTACAGGGTACGCTGGAAACACCATATATTTT
TRBD1	TRBV9	-	TRBJ1-2	CASSDGTGDYGYTF	TGTGCCAGCAGCGACGGGACAGGGGACTATGGCTACACCTTC
-	TRBV5-4	-	TRBJ2-1	CASIPDRGSYNEQFF	TGTGCCAGCATCCCAGACAGAGGTTCCTACAATGAGCAGTTCTTC
TRBD2	TRBV7-9	-	TRBJ2-1	CASSPPGGLAGLNEQFF	TGTGCCAGCAGCCCCCCGGGCGGACTAGCGGGATTGAATGAGCAGTTCTTC
-	TRBV2	-	TRBJ1-6	CASSVSSYNSPLHF	TGTGCCAGCAGTGTTAGCTCCTATAATTCACCCCTCCACTTT
TRBD1	TRBV7-9	-	TRBJ1-1	CASRLGGTGQAAWQAFF	TGTGCCAGCAGGCTAGGGGGGACGGGACAGGCCGCTTGGCAAGCTTTCTTT
-	TRBV10-3	-	TRBJ2-7	CAISGKGESEQYF	TGTGCCATCAGTGGGAAGGGGGAGTCAGAGCAGTACTTC
-	TRBV5-1	-	TRBJ1-3	CASSLGQTGNTIYF	TGCGCCAGCAGCTTGGGGCAAACTGGAAACACCATATATTTT
TRBD2	TRBV24-1	-	TRBJ2-5	CATSDLAGGNQETQYF	TGTGCCACCAGTGATCTAGCGGGGGGAAACCAAGAGACCCAGTACTTC
TRBD1	TRBV29-1	once	TRBJ1-1	CSVDRAMNTEAFF	TGCAGCGTGGACAGGGCCATGAACACTGAAGCTTTCTTT
TRBD1	TRBV6-5	-	TRBJ1-2	CASSFGTGGGYTF	TGTGCCAGCAGTTTTGGGACAGGGGGTGGCTACACCTTC
TRBD2	TRBV6-5	-	TRBJ2-2	CASSSGTTNTGELFF	TGTGCCAGCAGTTCCGGGACTACGAACACCGGGGAGCTGTTTTTT
-	TRBV6-5	-	TRBJ2-5	CASSSPSREVQETQYF	TGTGCCAGCAGTTCACCTAGCAGGGAGGTCCAAGAGACCCAGTACTTC
TRBD2	TRBV27	-	TRBJ2-7	CASSLAGDYEQYF	TGTGCCAGCAGTTTAGCGGGGGACTACGAGCAGTACTTC
TRBD1	TRBV18	-	TRBJ1-2	CASSQTRQGDMNGYTF	TGTGCCAGCTCACAGACCCGACAGGGAGATATGAATGGCTACACCTTC
TRBD1	TRBV6-5	-	TRBJ2-7	CASRANRGARYEQYF	TGTGCCAGCAGGGCCAACAGGGGAGCCCGCTACGAGCAGTACTTC
-	TRBV12-3/TRBV12-4	-	TRBJ1-6	CASSFSNSPLHF	TGTGCCAGCAGTTTCAGTAATTCACCCCTCCACTTT
TRBD1	TRBV14	few	TRBJ1-2	CASSQVTGNYGYTF	TGTGCCAGCAGCCAAGTGACAGGGAACTATGGCTACACCTTC
TRBD1	TRBV28	-	TRBJ2-2	CASLRQGNTGELFF	TGTGCCAGCCTACGACAGGGGAACACCGGGGAGCTGTTTTTT
-	TRBV19	few	TRBJ2-1	CASSIGRVNEQFF	TGTGCCAGTAGTATCGGTCGTGTGAATGAGCAGTTCTTC
TRBD2	TRBV10-3	-	TRBJ2-1	CAIQPGPSGYNEQFF	TGTGCCATCCAACCAGGGCCTAGCGGATACAATGAGCAGTTCTTC
-	TRBV4-3	-	TRBJ2-2	CASSQAKTGSLDGELFF	TGCGCCAGCAGCCAAGCCAAGACGGGGTCTTTGGACGGGGAGCTGTTTTTT
-	TRBV25-1	-	TRBJ1-1	CASRQSAEAFF	TGTGCCAGCAGACAAAGCGCTGAAGCTTTCTTT
-	TRBV5-1	-	TRBJ2-7	CASSLESYYEQYF	TGCGCCAGCAGCTTGGAAAGCTACTACGAGCAGTACTTC
TRBD1	TRBV7-2	-	TRBJ1-3	CASSLEGGRNTIYF	TGTGCCAGCAGCTTAGAAGGGGGCCGGAACACCATATATTTT
TRBD2	TRBV5-1	once	TRBJ2-1	CASSSFGGRAHNEQFF	TGCGCCAGCAGCTCTTTCGGTGGGAGGGCCCATAATGAGCAGTTCTTC
-	TRBV5-1	-	TRBJ2-3	CASSSRGRVDTQYF	TGCGCCAGCAGCTCCAGAGGGAGAGTTGATACGCAGTATTTT
-	TRBV27	once	TRBJ1-1	CASSFQGRGTEAFF	TGTGCCAGCAGTTTCCAGGGGAGGGGCACTGAAGCTTTCTTT